This paragraph reports one TCR beta chain. The ends were cut back, 6 bases at V and 0 bases at J, with 20 bases in the middle. This CDR3 is built from 17 residues. This entry belongs to a study of Graves' ophthalmopathy and Graves' hyperthyroidism. RNA transcripts were the source from which TCR beta CDR3 regions were amplified. An opening RT-PCR round employed HTBI primers and preceded a second-round multiplex PCR. One entry per CDR3 protein, called by TCRdb with MiXCR from the multiplex PCR reads. The sample has hundreds of thousands of distinct CDR3 sequences, about 24% seen once. The receptor comes from a woman between 18 and 29 years old with stable Graves' hyperthyroidism. Some clones in this sample may be carry-over from other donors' samples. The J gene is TRBJ1-1, the V gene TRBV12-3 or TRBV12-4; D might be TRBD1 (6 bases). Sequencing was carried out using peripheral blood. Here the CDR3 reads CASSRHLTGDMNTEAFF. CDR3 bases: TGTGCCAGCAGCCGCCATCTCACCGGGGACATGAACACTGAAGCTTTCTTT.